Shown below are 21 T cell receptor beta chains from a single sample sequenced in a study of PD-L1 blockade in urothelial cancer. Here immunoSEQ multiplex PCR was the method, and the copy in TCRdb shows in-frame clones only, minus some. The sample shows 40,000 to 50,000 clones, about 90% of them seen only once. Time point denoted: peripheral blood 6 weeks after treatment start. The material was PBMCs, obtained around atezolizumab (anti-PD-L1) treatment. The receptors derive from a man in his fifties or sixties with urothelial cancer.

V and J are TRBV5-4 and TRBJ2-3; D is unresolved. V shed 3 bases and J shed 2 bases, with 7 bases lying between them. There are 13 residues in the CDR3. CDR1 is SGHNT and CDR2 is YYREEE in the germline V gene (reference sequence). The CDR3 region is CASSSGTTDTQYF. The CDR3 nucleotides read TGTGCCAGCAGCTCAGGAACCACAGATACGCAGTATTTT.

This clone was found a few times. The chain couples TRBV7-6 to TRBJ1-3; a weak D match, TRBD1 (5 bases). CDR3 length equals 16 residues. Deletions cut 0 bases from V and 4 bases from J, with 13 bases between. Germline V gives CDR1 SGHVS, CDR2 FNYEAQ. CDR3 loop: CASSLAGKGPGNTIYF. For the CDR3, the DNA is TGTGCCAGCAGCTTAGCGGGGAAGGGGCCAGGAAACACCATATATTTT. Variable domain in full (rest from reference TRBV7-6 and TRBJ1-3): GAGVSQSPRYKVTKRGQDVALRCDPISGHVSLYWYRQALGQGPEFLTYFNYEAQQDKSGLPNDRFSAERPEGSISTLTIQRTEQRDSAMYRCASSLAGKGPGNTIYFGEGSWLTVV.

The V call is TRBV10-3, the J call TRBJ1-1; tentatively, D is TRBD1 (5 bases). This CDR3 region has 14 residues. Germline assignment: CDR1 ENHRY and CDR2 SYGVKD. V shed 6 bases and J shed 4 bases, with 15 bases lying between them. The CDR3 DNA reads as TGTGCCATCAGAGGGGACTTTACGAGCACTGAAGCTTTCTTT. Amino acid sequence: CAIRGDFTSTEAFF.

The chain is built from TRBV29-1 and TRBJ2-5, with a tentative D call TRBD2 (7 bases). V lost 4 bases and J 1 base, leaving 10 bases between the germline ends. CDR1 is SQVTM, CDR2 ANQGSEA, per germline. This CDR3 spans 13 amino acids. The CDR3 bases are TGCAGCGTTGGCGGGGGCGGCCAAGAGACCCAGTACTTC. The encoded protein is CSVGGGGQETQYF. The entire variable domain, with the rest obtained from reference TRBV29-1 and TRBJ2-5, is as follows: SAVISQKPSRDICQRGTSLTIQCQVDSQVTMMFWYRQQPGQSLTLIATANQGSEATYESGFVIDKFPISRPNLTFSTLTVSNMSPEDSSIYLCSVGGGGQETQYFGPGTRLLVL.

In this sample, this clone turned up once. The V gene is TRBV6-6, the J gene TRBJ2-2; D call uncertain. Germline V gene data show CDR1 as MNHNY and CDR2 as SVGAGI (reference sequence). Trimming removed 1 base at V and 0 bases at J, with 6 bases between. This CDR3 has 15 amino acids. The CDR3 loop is CASSYLQTNTGELFF. In DNA, the CDR3 is TGTGCCAGCAGTTACTTGCAGACGAACACCGGGGAGCTGTTTTTT.

The chain carries TRBV9 and TRBJ2-1; no definite D call. The CDR3 has 13 residues. The germline gives CDR1 SGDLS, CDR2 YYNGEE. The V gene lost 0 bases and the J gene lost 5 bases, with 6 bases spanning the gap. The CDR3 coding sequence is TGTGCCAGCAGCGTAGGGGCCCACAATGAGCAGTTCTTC. Translation gives CASSVGAHNEQFF.

This rearrangement joins TRBV9 to TRBJ2-1; no clear D. V lost 5 bases and J 8 bases, leaving 23 bases between the germline ends. Germline CDR1 and CDR2: SGDLS and YYNGEE. The CDR3 runs 16 residues. The CDR3 nucleotides are TGTGCCAGCAGTGGGTCGGGTTGGGTTATGAACGATGAGCAGTTCTTC. Its protein is CASSGSGWVMNDEQFF.

V and J are TRBV9 and TRBJ2-3; 7 positions match TRBD1. V lost 4 bases to trimming and J lost 0 bases; unmatched junction nucleotides: 5. This CDR3 has 15 amino acids. Germline assignment: CDR1 SGDLS and CDR2 YYNGEE. CDR3 residues: CASSHRDRSTDTQYF. In DNA, the CDR3 is TGTGCCAGCAGCCACCGGGACAGAAGCACAGATACGCAGTATTTT.

This clone was seen a single time. The rearrangement joins TRBV7-3 to TRBJ2-3, with 8 nucleotides matching TRBD2. The CDR3 consists of 16 residues. V shed 2 bases, J shed 0 bases, and the junction held 4 bases outside the gene matches. Germline V gives CDR1 SGHTA, CDR2 FQGTGA. DNA of the CDR3: TGTGCCAGCAGCTTAGAGGCGGGGGGTAGCACAGATACGCAGTATTTT. It yields the protein CASSLEAGGSTDTQYF.

The J gene is TRBJ2-3, the V gene TRBV5-1; possible D gene TRBD2, 6 bases. CDR1 SGHRS and CDR2 YFSETQ come from the germline V gene. The V end lost 4 bases, the J end lost 5 bases, and 17 bases lay between the germline ends. This CDR3 is built from 15 residues. This CDR3 is CASSRSSSVGDTQYF. CDR3 coding DNA: TGCGCCAGCAGCCGCTCCTCTAGCGTAGGAGATACGCAGTATTTT.

V and J are TRBV5-4 and TRBJ1-4; D call uncertain. The V end lost 8 bases, the J end lost 0 bases, and 14 bases lay between the germline ends. This CDR3 comprises 15 residues. Looked up from germline, CDR1 is SGHNT and CDR2 is YYREEE (reference sequence). The CDR3 bases are TGTGCCAGAATGGGAGGTCGTGCAACTAATGAAAAACTGTTTTTT. Translating gives CARMGGRATNEKLFF.

The chain carries TRBV7-9 and TRBJ1-5; unclear D gene. CDR3 length: 13 amino acids. Germline V gives CDR1 SEHNR, CDR2 FQNEAQ (reference sequence). Trimming took 3 bases from V and 6 from J, leaving 9 bases between them. CDR3 nucleotide sequence: TGTGCCAGCAGCTTTGAGGATACTCAGCCCCAGCATTTT. Protein sequence: CASSFEDTQPQHF.

This chain connects TRBV27 to TRBJ2-7; TRBD1 agrees at 7 bases. CDR3 length: 15 amino acids. Germline values: CDR1 MNHEY, CDR2 SMNVEV (reference sequence). The V gene end was trimmed by 4 bases and the J gene end by 0 bases; junction bases not matched to a gene: 6. The CDR3 DNA reads as TGTGCCAGCAGTTCCTCCGGGACAGCCTCCTACGAGCAGTACTTC. It encodes CASSSSGTASYEQYF.

The gene calls are TRBV6-5 and TRBJ2-2, with D possibly TRBD1 on 6 matching bases. The CDR3 is 15 amino acids. V dropped 7 bases and J dropped 3 bases, with 15 bases sitting between them. In germline, CDR1 is MNHEY, CDR2 SVGAGI. CDR3 region: CASTQTPGDTGELFF. CDR3 sequence (DNA): TGTGCCAGCACTCAGACCCCAGGGGACACCGGGGAGCTGTTTTTT.

This chain uses TRBV27 with TRBJ1-2; D is possibly TRBD1 (5 bases). Per germline, CDR1 MNHEY and CDR2 SMNVEV (reference sequence). V lost 4 bases to trimming and J lost 4 bases, with 16 bases between them. CDR3 size: 15 residues. The CDR3 nucleotides are TGTGCCAGCAGTTCCAGGCGGGGCGGAGGCTATGGCTACACCTTC. Encoded protein: CASSSRRGGGYGYTF.

The chain employs TRBV6-1 and TRBJ2-1; TRBD2 might be the D (5 bases). The V and J ends lost 10 bases and 1 base respectively, with 11 bases between them. Germline CDR1 and CDR2: MNHNS and SASEGT. The CDR3 sequence is 13 residues long. CDR3 in DNA: TGTGCCACCCGGGTAGCGTCCTACAATGAGCAGTTCTTC. Encoded protein: CATRVASYNEQFF.

The chain links TRBV2 to TRBJ1-4; 8 bases are shared with TRBD1. The junction had 11 bases not matched to a gene; V was cut back by 7 bases and J by 10 bases. Germline lookup yields CDR1 SNHLY and CDR2 FYNNEI. The CDR3 has 14 amino acids. The CDR3 spells CASKGEQGAGKLFF. The CDR3 DNA follows: TGTGCCAGCAAGGGGGAGCAGGGGGCGGGAAAACTGTTTTTT.

This sequence joins TRBV5-1 and TRBJ2-2; D not certain. The germline CDR1 and CDR2 sequences are SGHRS and YFSETQ. Trimming shortened V by 5 bases and J by 0 bases, and 11 bases separated the two germline ends. The CDR3 is made up of 15 amino acids. The CDR3 spells CASSIKRANTGELFF. CDR3 nucleotide sequence: TGCGCCAGCAGTATAAAAAGAGCGAACACCGGGGAGCTGTTTTTT.

This chain connects TRBV18 to TRBJ1-3; 7 bases map to TRBD1. The junction had 7 bases not matched to a gene; V was cut back by 8 bases and J by 0 bases. Germline values: CDR1 KGHSH, CDR2 LQKENI. CDR3 length: 15 amino acids. The CDR3 DNA sequence: TGTGCCAGCCCGGAACAGGGGACCTCTGGAAACACCATATATTTT. Translation gives CASPEQGTSGNTIYF.

V gene TRBV19 combines with J gene TRBJ1-5; weak D call: TRBD1 (5 bases). Germline CDR1 reads LNHDA; CDR2 reads SQIVND (reference sequence). Trimming left V 6 bases short and J 5 bases short, with 11 bases between. The CDR3 has 13 residues. In DNA form, the CDR3 reads TGTGCCAGTAGAGGACAACTTTATCAGCCCCAGCATTTT. This gives the protein CASRGQLYQPQHF.

This clone has just one count. The chain links TRBV11-3 to TRBJ1-4; D remains ambiguous. Germline loops: CDR1 SGHNT, CDR2 YENEEA. Trimming removed 3 bases at V and 7 bases at J, with 9 bases between. The CDR3 totals 13 residues. CDR3 loop: CASSFLFGEKLFF. For the CDR3, the DNA is TGTGCCAGCAGCTTCCTTTTCGGTGAAAAACTGTTTTTT.